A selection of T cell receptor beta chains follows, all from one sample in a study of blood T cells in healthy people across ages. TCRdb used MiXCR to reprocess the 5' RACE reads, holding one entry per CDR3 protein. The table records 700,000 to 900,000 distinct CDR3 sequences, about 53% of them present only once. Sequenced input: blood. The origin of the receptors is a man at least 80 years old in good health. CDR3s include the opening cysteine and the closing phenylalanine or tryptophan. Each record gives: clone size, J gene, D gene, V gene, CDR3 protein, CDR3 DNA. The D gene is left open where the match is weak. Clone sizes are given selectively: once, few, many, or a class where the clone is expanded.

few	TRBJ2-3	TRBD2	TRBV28	CASSLFPSGGRTDTQYF	TGTGCCAGCAGTTTATTCCCATCGGGGGGTCGCACAGATACGCAGTATTTT
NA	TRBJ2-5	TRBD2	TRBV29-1	CSVPPGGEQYF	TGCAGCGTTCCACCGGGGGGTGAGCAGTACTTC
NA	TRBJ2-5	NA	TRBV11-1	CASSPRGVDQYF	TGTGCCAGCAGCCCCAGGGGGGTCGACCAGTACTTC
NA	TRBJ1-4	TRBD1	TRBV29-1	CSVGGTGAPKEKLFF	TGCAGCGTTGGAGGGACAGGGGCCCCTAAAGAAAAACTGTTTTTT
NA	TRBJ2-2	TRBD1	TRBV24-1	CATSDWTGMNTGELFF	TGTGCCACCAGTGATTGGACAGGAATGAACACCGGGGAGCTGTTTTTT
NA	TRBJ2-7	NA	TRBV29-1	CSVVGRAGDEQYF	TGCAGCGTTGTCGGACGGGCGGGCGACGAGCAGTACTTC
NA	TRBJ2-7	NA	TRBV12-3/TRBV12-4	CASRLEGEQYF	TGTGCCAGCAGACTCGAGGGGGAGCAGTACTTC
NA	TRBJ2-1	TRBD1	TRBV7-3	CASSRYAGQGLNEQFF	TGTGCCAGCAGCAGATATGCGGGACAGGGTTTAAATGAGCAGTTCTTC
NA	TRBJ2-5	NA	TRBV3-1	CASVLSGQETQYF	TGTGCCAGCGTTTTGAGCGGCCAAGAGACCCAGTACTTC
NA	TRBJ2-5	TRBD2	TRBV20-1	CSVTITGLAGYGEQYF	TGCAGTGTCACGATTACTGGACTAGCGGGGTACGGGGAGCAGTACTTC
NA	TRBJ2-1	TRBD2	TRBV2	CASSEPGGSSGRAVSYNEQFF	TGTGCCAGCAGTGAACCCGGAGGGTCTAGCGGGAGGGCCGTCTCCTACAATGAGCAGTTCTTC
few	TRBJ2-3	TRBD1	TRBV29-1	CSVDSTGGGWKHRYAYF	TGCAGCGTCGACTCGACAGGGGGAGGCTGGAAGCACAGATACGCGTATTTT
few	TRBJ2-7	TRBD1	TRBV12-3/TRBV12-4	CASSWTGAYEQYF	TGTGCCAGCAGTTGGACAGGGGCCTACGAGCAGTACTTC
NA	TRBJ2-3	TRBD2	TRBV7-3	CASNLLTSGRASADTQYF	TGTGCCAGCAACTTGCTCACTAGCGGGAGGGCATCGGCAGATACGCAGTATTTT
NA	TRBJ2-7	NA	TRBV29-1	CSVCMAVSGEQYF	TGCAGCGTCTGTATGGCAGTCAGCGGCGAGCAGTACTTC
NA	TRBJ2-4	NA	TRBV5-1	CASSYRDPGNIQYF	TGCGCCAGCAGCTATCGGGATCCGGGAAACATTCAGTACTTC
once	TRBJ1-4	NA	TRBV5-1	CASSPGHRSGKLFF	TGCGCCAGCAGCCCCGGACATAGGAGTGGAAAACTGTTTTTT
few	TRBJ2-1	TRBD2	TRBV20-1	CSARDRLAGGLEQFF	TGCAGTGCTAGAGATAGACTAGCGGGAGGTCTTGAGCAGTTCTTC
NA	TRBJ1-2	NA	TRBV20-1	CSAIFDGYTF	TGCAGTGCTATCTTCGATGGCTACACCTTC
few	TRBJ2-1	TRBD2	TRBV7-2	CASSSSSGSSYNEQFF	TGTGCCAGCAGCTCATCTAGCGGGAGCTCCTACAATGAGCAGTTCTTC
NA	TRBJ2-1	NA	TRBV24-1	CATSDFKVNEQFF	TGTGCCACCAGTGATTTTAAGGTAAATGAGCAGTTCTTC
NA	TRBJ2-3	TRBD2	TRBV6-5	CASSYAGGSRYAYF	TGTGCCAGCAGTTACGCCGGCGGGAGCAGATACGCGTATTTT
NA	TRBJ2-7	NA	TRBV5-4	CASSLEARSPSTYEQYF	TGTGCCAGCAGCTTGGAGGCGCGGAGCCCTTCAACCTACGAGCAGTACTTC
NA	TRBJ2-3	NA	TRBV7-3	CASSPENADTQYF	TGTGCCAGCAGCCCCGAGAATGCAGATACGCAGTATTTT
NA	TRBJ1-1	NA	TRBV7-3	CASSLRGQPNTEAFF	TGTGCCAGCAGCTTAAGAGGACAGCCGAACACTGAAGCTTTCTTT
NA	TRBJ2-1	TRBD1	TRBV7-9	CASSFPGQGYNEQFF	TGTGCCAGCAGCTTCCCGGGACAGGGCTACAATGAGCAGTTCTTC
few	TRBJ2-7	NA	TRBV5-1	CASSNAAYEQYF	TGCGCCAGCAGCAACGCCGCCTACGAGCAGTACTTC
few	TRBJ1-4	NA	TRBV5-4	CASSFSGRGGEKLFF	TGTGCCAGCAGCTTTTCCGGCAGAGGAGGGGAAAAACTGTTTTTT
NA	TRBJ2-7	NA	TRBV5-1	CASSAMGGYEQYF	TGCGCCAGCAGCGCTATGGGCGGATACGAGCAGTACTTC
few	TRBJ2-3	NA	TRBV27	CASSGLLSQATQYF	TGTGCCAGCAGCGGACTTTTGTCCCAAGCTACGCAGTATTTT
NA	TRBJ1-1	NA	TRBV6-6	CASSYQTSNTEAFF	TGTGCCAGCAGTTACCAGACAAGTAACACTGAAGCTTTCTTT
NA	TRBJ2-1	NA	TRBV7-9	CASSLVSGPSYNEQFF	TGTGCCAGCAGCTTAGTATCAGGGCCTTCTTACAATGAGCAGTTCTTC
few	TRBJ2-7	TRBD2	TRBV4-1	CASSQLTALASGRHEQYF	TGCGCCAGCAGCCAACTAACCGCTTTGGCTAGCGGGAGACACGAGCAGTACTTC
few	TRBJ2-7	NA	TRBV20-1	CSARATAQSLGEQYF	TGCAGTGCTAGAGCCACCGCTCAGTCACTCGGGGAGCAGTACTTC
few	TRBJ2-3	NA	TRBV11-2	CASSSRGRQNTDTQYF	TGTGCCAGCAGCTCCCGAGGGAGGCAGAACACAGATACGCAGTATTTT
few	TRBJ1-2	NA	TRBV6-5	CASSYSWGSGYTF	TGTGCCAGCAGTTACTCGTGGGGAAGTGGCTACACCTTC
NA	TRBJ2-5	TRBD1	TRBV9	CASSTRQGVGNEQYF	TGTGCCAGCAGCACCCGACAGGGGGTCGGCAATGAGCAGTACTTC
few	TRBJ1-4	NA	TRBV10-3	CAISERSLNEKLFF	TGTGCCATCAGTGAGCGGAGCCTAAATGAAAAACTGTTTTTT
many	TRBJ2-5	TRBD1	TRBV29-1	CSALTGGETQYF	TGCAGCGCCTTGACAGGGGGCGAGACCCAGTACTTC
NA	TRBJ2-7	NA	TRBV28	CASSVIANSYEQYF	TGTGCCAGCAGTGTGATAGCGAACTCCTACGAGCAGTACTTC
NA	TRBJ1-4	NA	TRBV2	CASSPRGVSTTNEKLFF	TGTGCCAGCAGTCCCCGTGGGGTGTCCACAACTAATGAAAAACTGTTTTTT
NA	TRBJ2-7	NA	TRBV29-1	CSVALAYEQYF	TGCAGCGTTGCCCTGGCCTACGAGCAGTACTTC
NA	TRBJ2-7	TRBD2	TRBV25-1	CASSGRKLAGIYEQYF	TGTGCCAGCAGTGGAAGGAAACTAGCGGGAATCTACGAGCAGTACTTC
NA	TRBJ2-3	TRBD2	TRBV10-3	CAISGTSDQHRYAYF	TGTGCCATCAGTGGGACTAGCGATCAGCACAGATACGCGTATTTT
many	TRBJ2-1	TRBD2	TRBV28	CASSDPSGGSYNEQFF	TGTGCCAGCAGTGACCCAAGCGGGGGCTCCTACAATGAGCAGTTCTTC
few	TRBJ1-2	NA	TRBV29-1	CSAANWNYGYTF	TGCAGCGCCGCGAACTGGAACTATGGCTACACCTTC
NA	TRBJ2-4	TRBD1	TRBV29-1	CSVEGQTGDVVGKNIQYF	TGCAGCGTTGAAGGGCAGACAGGGGATGTTGTAGGCAAAAACATTCAGTACTTC
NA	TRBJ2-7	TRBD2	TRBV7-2	CASSLVGGLGNEQYF	TGTGCCAGCAGCTTAGTCGGAGGACTAGGGAACGAGCAGTACTTC
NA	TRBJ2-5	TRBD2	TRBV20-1	CSAPTSGRVQETQYF	TGCAGTGCTCCCACTAGCGGGAGGGTACAAGAGACCCAGTACTTC
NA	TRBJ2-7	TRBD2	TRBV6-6	CASTGRESYEQYF	TGTGCCAGCACCGGGCGGGAGTCCTACGAGCAGTACTTC
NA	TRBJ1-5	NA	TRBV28	CASGMFPQHF	TGTGCCAGCGGTATGTTCCCCCAGCATTTT
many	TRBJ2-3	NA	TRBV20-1	CSAEPSRGERDAYF	TGCAGTGCCGAGCCCTCACGTGGGGAGAGAGACGCGTATTTT
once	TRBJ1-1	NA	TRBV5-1	CASSNRDFTEAFF	TGCGCCAGCAGCAACCGGGACTTCACTGAAGCTTTCTTT
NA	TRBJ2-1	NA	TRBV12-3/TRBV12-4	CASKGRNEQFF	TGTGCCAGCAAAGGGCGGAATGAGCAGTTCTTC
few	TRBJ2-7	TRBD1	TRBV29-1	CSVADRGQYEQYF	TGCAGCGTCGCGGACAGGGGGCAGTACGAGCAGTACTTC
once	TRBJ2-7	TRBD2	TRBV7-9	CASSFRGGKTTGLPDEQYF	TGTGCCAGCAGCTTTCGTGGGGGGAAGACTACGGGACTACCCGACGAGCAGTACTTC
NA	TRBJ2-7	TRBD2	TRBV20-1	CSARRGLAGVEQYF	TGCAGTGCTAGAAGAGGACTAGCGGGGGTCGAGCAGTACTTC
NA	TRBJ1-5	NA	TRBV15	CATSRDRRSNQPQHF	TGTGCCACCAGCAGAGATAGAAGGAGCAATCAGCCCCAGCATTTT
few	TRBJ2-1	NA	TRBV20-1	CSASLVSYNEQFF	TGCAGTGCTAGCCTAGTCTCCTACAATGAGCAGTTCTTC
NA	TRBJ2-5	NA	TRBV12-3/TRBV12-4	CASSPPALGSPTQYF	TGTGCCAGCAGTCCCCCGGCCCTTGGGAGCCCGACCCAGTACTTC